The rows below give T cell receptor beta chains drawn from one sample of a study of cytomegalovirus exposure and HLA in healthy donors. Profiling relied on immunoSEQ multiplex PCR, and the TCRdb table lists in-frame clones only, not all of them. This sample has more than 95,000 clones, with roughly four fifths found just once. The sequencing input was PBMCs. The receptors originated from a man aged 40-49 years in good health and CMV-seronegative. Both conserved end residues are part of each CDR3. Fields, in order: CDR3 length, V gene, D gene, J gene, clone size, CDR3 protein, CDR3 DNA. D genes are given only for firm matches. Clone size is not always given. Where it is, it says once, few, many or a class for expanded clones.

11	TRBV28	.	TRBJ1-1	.	CASGGGFEAFF	TGTGCCAGTGGGGGGGGATTTGAAGCTTTCTTT
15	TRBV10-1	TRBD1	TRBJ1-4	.	CASSDPGQGNEKLFF	TGCGCCAGCAGTGACCCGGGACAGGGGAATGAAAAACTGTTTTTT
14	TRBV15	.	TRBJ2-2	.	CATRGQMNTGELFF	TGTGCCACCAGGGGACAAATGAACACCGGGGAGCTGTTTTTT
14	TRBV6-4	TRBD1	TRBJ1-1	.	CASRGTDKNTEAFF	TGTGCCAGCAGGGGGACAGACAAGAACACTGAAGCTTTCTTT
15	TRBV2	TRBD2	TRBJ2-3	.	CATGKAGGFSDTQYF	TGTGCCACCGGGAAAGCGGGAGGTTTTTCAGATACGCAGTATTTT
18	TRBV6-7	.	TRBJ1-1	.	CASSYSCRGAFEDTEAFF	TGTGCCAGCAGTTACTCATGTCGGGGTGCTTTTGAGGACACTGAAGCTTTCTTT
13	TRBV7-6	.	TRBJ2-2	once	CASSLNLGRELFF	TGTGCCAGCAGCTTAAATCTAGGTCGGGAGCTGTTTTTT
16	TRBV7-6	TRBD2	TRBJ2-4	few	CASSPGTSGWGNIQYF	TGTGCCAGCAGCCCCGGGACTAGCGGGTGGGGAAACATTCAGTACTTC
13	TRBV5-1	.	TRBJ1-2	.	CASSPQGEGGYTF	TGCGCCAGCAGCCCACAGGGAGAAGGGGGCTACACCTTC
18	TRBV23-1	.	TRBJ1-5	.	CASSQAARPGVDNQPQHF	TGCGCCAGCAGTCAGGCTGCTAGGCCAGGGGTCGACAATCAGCCCCAGCATTTT
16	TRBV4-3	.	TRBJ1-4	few	CASSQGTQGGGEKLFF	TGCGCCAGCAGCCAAGGAACACAAGGAGGTGGTGAAAAACTGTTTTTT
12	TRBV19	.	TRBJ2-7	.	CAGDDRSYEQYF	TGTGCCGGGGACGACAGGAGCTACGAGCAGTACTTC
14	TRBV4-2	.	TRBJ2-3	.	CASSPRGHTDTQYF	TGTGCCAGCAGCCCCCGGGGACACACAGATACGCAGTATTTT
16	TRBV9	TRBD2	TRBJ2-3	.	CASSPRTSGSADTQYF	TGTGCCAGCAGCCCCAGGACTAGCGGGAGCGCAGATACGCAGTATTTT
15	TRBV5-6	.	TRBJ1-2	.	CASSLYGESNYGYTF	TGTGCCAGCAGCTTGTATGGAGAGTCTAACTATGGCTACACCTTC
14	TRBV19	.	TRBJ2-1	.	CASSIPTSPNEQFF	TGTGCCAGTAGTATCCCAACCAGTCCCAATGAGCAGTTCTTC
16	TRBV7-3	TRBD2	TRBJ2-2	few	CASSPWAGGGSGELFF	TGTGCCAGCAGCCCCTGGGCTGGCGGGGGGTCCGGGGAGCTGTTTTTT
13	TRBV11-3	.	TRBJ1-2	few	CASSFTPFYGYTF	TGTGCCAGCAGCTTTACACCTTTCTATGGCTACACCTTC
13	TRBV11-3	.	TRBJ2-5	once	CASSSGAKRTQYF	TGTGCCAGCAGCTCGGGAGCCAAGAGGACCCAGTACTTC
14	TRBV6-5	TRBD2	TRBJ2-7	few	CASSYRGTNYEQYF	TGTGCCAGCAGTTACCGCGGGACTAACTACGAGCAGTACTTC
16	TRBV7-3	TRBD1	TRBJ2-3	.	CASSLLVRGSTDTQYF	TGTGCCAGCAGCTTACTGGTCAGGGGGAGCACAGATACGCAGTATTTT
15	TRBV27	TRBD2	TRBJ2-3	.	CATATGRGAGDTQYF	TGTGCCACCGCAACGGGGCGGGGGGCGGGGGATACGCAGTATTTT
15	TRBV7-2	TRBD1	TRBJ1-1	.	CASSLGTGANTEAFF	TGTGCCAGCAGCTTAGGGACAGGGGCCAACACTGAAGCTTTCTTT
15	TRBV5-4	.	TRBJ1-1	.	CASSLGGPMNTEAFF	TGTGCCAGCAGCTTGGGGGGCCCCATGAACACTGAAGCTTTCTTT
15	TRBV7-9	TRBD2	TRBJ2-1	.	CASSPRLAGVAEQFF	TGTGCCAGCAGCCCCCGACTAGCGGGGGTGGCTGAGCAGTTCTTC
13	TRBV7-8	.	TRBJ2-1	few	CASSAGSYNEQFF	TGTGCCAGCTCGGCAGGCTCCTACAATGAGCAGTTCTTC
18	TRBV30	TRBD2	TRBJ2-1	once	CAWSVFGGGRARYNEQFF	TGTGCCTGGAGTGTATTCGGGGGCGGGAGGGCCCGGTACAATGAGCAGTTCTTC
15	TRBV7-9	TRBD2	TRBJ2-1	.	CASSLRRELYNEQFF	TGTGCCAGCAGCTTACGGCGGGAGCTATACAATGAGCAGTTCTTC
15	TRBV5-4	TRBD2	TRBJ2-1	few	CASSSTSGRNNEQFF	TGTGCCAGCAGCTCCACTAGCGGGAGAAACAATGAGCAGTTCTTC
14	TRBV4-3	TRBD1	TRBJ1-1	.	CASSQDRGDTEAFF	TGCGCCAGCAGCCAAGACAGGGGGGACACTGAAGCTTTCTTT
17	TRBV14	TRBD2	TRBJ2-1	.	CASSQHRSSGSYNEQFF	TGTGCCAGCAGCCAGCACCGGTCCAGCGGGAGCTACAATGAGCAGTTCTTC
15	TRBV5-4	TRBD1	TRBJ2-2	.	CASSLSDRDTGELFF	TGTGCCAGCAGCTTATCGGACAGGGACACCGGGGAGCTGTTTTTT
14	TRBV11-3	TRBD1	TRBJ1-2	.	CASSIGTAGYGYTF	TGTGCCAGCAGCATAGGGACAGCGGGGTATGGCTACACCTTC
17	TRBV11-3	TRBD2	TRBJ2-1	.	CASSLAAGLAGYYEQFF	TGTGCCAGCAGCTTAGCAGCTGGGCTAGCGGGGTACTATGAGCAGTTCTTC
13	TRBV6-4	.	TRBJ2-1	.	CASSDLTHNEQFF	TGTGCCAGCAGTGACTTGACACACAATGAGCAGTTCTTC
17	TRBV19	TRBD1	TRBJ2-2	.	CASSLTPGQGSSGELFF	TGTGCCAGTAGTCTAACTCCCGGACAGGGTAGCTCCGGGGAGCTGTTTTTT
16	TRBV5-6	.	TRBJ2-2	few	CASSSRGRGIVGELFF	TGTGCCAGCAGCTCTCGGGGCAGGGGAATAGTCGGGGAGCTGTTTTTT
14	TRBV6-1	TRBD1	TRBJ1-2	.	CASTRDRAYYGYTF	TGTGCCAGCACTAGGGACAGGGCATACTATGGCTACACCTTC
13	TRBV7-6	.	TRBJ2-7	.	CASSLEETGEQYF	TGTGCCAGCAGCTTAGAAGAAACGGGGGAGCAGTACTTC
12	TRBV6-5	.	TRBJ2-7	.	CASTGGAYEQYF	TGTGCCAGCACGGGCGGGGCCTACGAGCAGTACTTC
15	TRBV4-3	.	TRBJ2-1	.	CASSQAQFSYNEQFF	TGCGCCAGCAGCCAAGCCCAATTTTCCTACAATGAGCAGTTCTTC
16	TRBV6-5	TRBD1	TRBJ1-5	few	CASSSPRTGGGQPQHF	TGTGCCAGCAGTTCCCCCCGGACAGGGGGAGGTCAGCCCCAGCATTTT
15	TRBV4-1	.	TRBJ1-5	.	CASSQGRDSNQPQHF	TGCGCCAGCAGCCAAGGGCGGGATAGCAATCAGCCCCAGCATTTT
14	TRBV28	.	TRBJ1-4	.	CASSHRVLNEKLFF	TGTGCCAGCAGTCACAGGGTCCTTAATGAAAAACTGTTTTTT
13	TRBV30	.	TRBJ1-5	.	CAWSVQGNQPQHF	TGTGCCTGGAGTGTGCAGGGCAATCAGCCCCAGCATTTT
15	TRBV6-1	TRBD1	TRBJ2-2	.	CASRMTGGFPGELFF	TGTGCCAGCAGGATGACAGGGGGCTTTCCCGGGGAGCTGTTTTTT
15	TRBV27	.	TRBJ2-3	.	CASSLDYSGTDTQYF	TGTGCCAGCAGTTTGGACTATAGCGGCACAGATACGCAGTATTTT
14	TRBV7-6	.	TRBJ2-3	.	CASSLDSSTDTQYF	TGTGCCAGCAGCTTAGACAGCAGCACAGATACGCAGTATTTT